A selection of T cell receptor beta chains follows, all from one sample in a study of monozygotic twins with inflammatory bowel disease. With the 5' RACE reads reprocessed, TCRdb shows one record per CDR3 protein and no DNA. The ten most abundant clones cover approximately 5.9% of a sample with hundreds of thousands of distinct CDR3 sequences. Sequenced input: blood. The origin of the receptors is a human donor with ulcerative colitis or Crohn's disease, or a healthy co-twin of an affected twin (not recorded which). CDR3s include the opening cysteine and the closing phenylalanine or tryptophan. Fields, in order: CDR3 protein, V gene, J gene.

CASDNLGNEQFF	TRBV19	TRBJ2-1
CASSPGFGGLGVRTDTQYF	TRBV5-1	TRBJ2-3
CAIARTSGRAGETQYF	TRBV10-3	TRBJ2-5
CASSRDGKNIQYF	TRBV3-1	TRBJ2-4
CASRGSRTDTQYF	TRBV2	TRBJ2-3
CAWTPIDATNGDGYTF	TRBV30	TRBJ1-2
CARTRGGYGYTF	TRBV30	TRBJ1-2
CASRADGHSPLHF	TRBV6-5	TRBJ1-6
CSVETSTSYNEQFF	TRBV29-1	TRBJ2-1
CAIRDRVYNSPLHF	TRBV10-3	TRBJ1-6
CASSLRSPSGGYYNEQFF	TRBV11-3	TRBJ2-1
CATSRSWAEAFF	TRBV15	TRBJ1-1
CASSLRQDSYEQYF	TRBV5-1	TRBJ2-7
CSVTPLAGGYKQYF	TRBV29-1	TRBJ2-7
CASSQTGVEAFF	TRBV7-9	TRBJ1-1
CSAGLAGYTDTQYF	TRBV20-1	TRBJ2-3
CASSRPGLDEQYF	TRBV5-5	TRBJ2-7
CASSDPGTVIF	TRBV2	TRBJ1-4
CASSSDGSSNQPQHF	TRBV7-2	TRBJ1-5
CASSPAGLYGNTIYF	TRBV18	TRBJ1-3
CASSHFDQSSYEQYF	TRBV5-1	TRBJ2-7
CASKNPGQGSDYTF	TRBV5-1	TRBJ1-2
CATSDAGQGYGYTF	TRBV24-1	TRBJ1-2
CSARKGQGGPGYTF	TRBV20-1	TRBJ1-2
CASSFEFINQPQHF	TRBV7-8	TRBJ1-5
CASSLKSGTVYEQYF	TRBV7-2	TRBJ2-7
CSVEGISEETQYF	TRBV29-1	TRBJ2-5
CATSIGGGTNGYTF	TRBV24-1	TRBJ1-2
CASSRTALDTQYF	TRBV5-1	TRBJ2-3
CASSQGRTWGRIVDF	TRBV14	TRBJ1-2
CASSLQVSGANVLTF	TRBV28	TRBJ2-6
CASSLSGSAGGKNTEAFF	TRBV11-1	TRBJ1-1
CASTLAGGSSTDTQYF	TRBV19	TRBJ2-3
CASSYPGQAYSGANVLTF	TRBV11-1	TRBJ2-6
CASSYSQGGNQPQHF	TRBV6-5	TRBJ1-5
CASSPVLVAYGYTF	TRBV18	TRBJ1-2
CASSLRDRGSYGYTF	TRBV13	TRBJ1-2
CASSFGGLGYEQYF	TRBV12-3/TRBV12-4	TRBJ2-7
CASSYRGQGAAGELFF	TRBV7-6	TRBJ2-2
CASSQDLLGGLYQETQYF	TRBV4-2	TRBJ2-5
CASQTGRGQETQYF	TRBV5-1	TRBJ2-5
CASSQDRGRQNQETQYF	TRBV14	TRBJ2-5
CATSRSQTHSNSPLHF	TRBV15	TRBJ1-6
CASSLRPRTNTGELFF	TRBV7-9	TRBJ2-2
CSARLSSTNQPQHF	TRBV20-1	TRBJ1-5
CASSSSVAAPGELFF	TRBV5-1	TRBJ2-2